These 15 T cell receptor beta chains came from one sample sequenced in a study of blood T cell repertoires in COVID-19. Assay used: immunoSEQ multiplex PCR; TCRdb lists only in-frame clones, some missing. The table lists about 320,000 clones, about 82% of them singletons. Material: peripheral blood. These receptors were collected from a human donor in a cohort sampled during active COVID-19.

The chain recombines TRBV12-1 with TRBJ1-2; TRBD1, the D gene given by the table, was not confirmed from the DNA. TRBV12-1 is marked as a pseudogene. The CDR3 runs 16 residues. CDR3 coding DNA: TGTGCCAGCAGCGTAACATTGGACAGGGGAGTAGAAGGCTACACCTTC. It encodes CASSVTLDRGVEGYTF.

The chain links TRBV12-3 or TRBV12-4 to TRBJ2-7; D is undetermined. Trimming took 5 bases from V and 4 from J, leaving 6 bases between them. The CDR3 runs 11 residues. The CDR3 is CASSLPYEQYF. The CDR3 bases are TGTGCCAGCAGTCTCCCTTACGAGCAGTACTTC.

The rearrangement uses TRBV6-5 and TRBJ1-2; D possibly corresponds to TRBD1 (6 bases). The V end lost 5 bases, the J end lost 7 bases, and 14 bases lay between the germline ends. Per germline, CDR1 MNHEY and CDR2 SVGAGI. This CDR3 is built from 13 residues. CDR3 region: CASSTGHRTGYTF. The CDR3 DNA reads as TGTGCCAGCAGTACGGGACATCGGACTGGCTACACCTTC.

The chain employs TRBV6-5 and TRBJ1-1, with no clear D. The CDR3 is 14 amino acids. The germline V gene has CDR1 MNHEY and CDR2 SVGAGI. The V end was cut by 6 bases, the J end by 5 bases, with 16 bases between. CDR3 sequence reads: CASRLYFGDTEAFF. The CDR3 nucleotides read TGTGCCAGCAGACTATATTTCGGGGATACTGAAGCTTTCTTT.

This clone was observed a few times. The V call is TRBV5-1, the J call TRBJ2-2, with D maybe TRBD2 (5 bases). V was clipped by 4 bases and J by 3 bases, with 16 bases between them. Germline V gene sequence: CDR1 SGHRS, CDR2 YFSETQ. CDR3 length equals 16 residues. This CDR3 reads CASSGVLLGDTGELFF. The CDR3 DNA sequence: TGCGCCAGCAGCGGAGTCCTGCTCGGGGACACCGGGGAGCTGTTTTTT.

The rearrangement links TRBV7-2 to TRBJ1-2; no definite D call. CDR3 size: 12 residues. From germline, CDR1 is SGHTA and CDR2 FQGNSA. With 2 bases removed from V and 4 bases from J, the gap between germline ends came to 5 bases. This CDR3 reads CASSLRGYGYTF. DNA of the CDR3: TGTGCCAGCAGCTTACGGGGCTATGGCTACACCTTC. Based on the CDR3 plus reference TRBV7-2 and TRBJ1-2, the full variable domain is GAGVSQSPSNKVTEKGKDVELRCDPISGHTALYWYRQSLGQGLEFLIYFQGNSAPDKSGLPSDRFSAERTGGSVSTLTIQRTQQEDSAVYLCASSLRGYGYTFGSGTRLTVV.

The chain employs TRBV10-3 and TRBJ2-6, with TRBD1 matching over 10 bases. This CDR3 has 19 amino acids. Trimming cost V 5 bases and J 3 bases; bases outside gene matches: 13. Germline-derived CDR1 and CDR2 are ENHRY and SYGVKD. The CDR3, as DNA: TGTGCCATCAGTTTCTTACCCGGGACAGGGGTAAGTGGGGCCAACGTCCTGACTTTC. Translated: CAISFLPGTGVSGANVLTF.

The chain uses TRBV30 and TRBJ1-3; TRBD1 matches 7 bases. Trimming cost V 3 bases and J 4 bases; bases outside gene matches: 9. In germline, CDR1 is GTSNPN, CDR2 SVGIG (reference sequence). The CDR3 length is 15 residues. The CDR3 region is CAWSDGDSKGNTIYF. DNA for the CDR3: TGTGCCTGGAGCGATGGGGACAGCAAGGGAAACACCATATATTTT.

The chain employs TRBV2 and TRBJ1-4, with unresolved D. Germline V gene lookup returns CDR1 SNHLY and CDR2 FYNNEI. The CDR3 extends over 15 amino acids. The ends were cut back, 5 bases at V and 4 bases at J, with 14 bases in the middle. CDR3 sequence: CASSQYIADNEKLFF. The CDR3 nucleotides are TGTGCCAGCAGTCAATATATAGCAGATAATGAAAAACTGTTTTTT.

The genes are TRBV6-5 and TRBJ1-1; maybe TRBD1 (6 bases). This CDR3 is built from 13 residues. Between the trimmed V and J ends, which lost 6 bases and 4 bases, there was a span of 12 bases. CDR1 is MNHEY and CDR2 is SVGAGI in the germline V gene. This chain's CDR3 is CASSRGGGTEAFF. In nucleotides, the CDR3 is TGTGCCAGCAGCCGGGGAGGGGGCACTGAAGCTTTCTTT.

The chain recombines TRBV19 with TRBJ2-3; D remains ambiguous. CDR3 length equals 15 residues. Germline V CDR1 and CDR2: LNHDA, SQIVND (reference sequence). Trimming took 2 bases from V and 0 from J, leaving 9 bases between them. CDR3 in amino acids: CASSIQTQSTDTQYF. CDR3 DNA: TGTGCCAGTAGTATACAGACACAGAGCACAGATACGCAGTATTTT.

The rearrangement links TRBV9 to TRBJ1-1; D is uncertain. V was trimmed by 3 bases and J by 5 bases, leaving 11 bases between them. The CDR3 totals 13 residues. CDR1 is SGDLS, CDR2 YYNGEE, per germline. CDR3 DNA: TGTGCCAGCAGCGACCTGGGGAGAACTGAAGCTTTCTTT. The encoded protein is CASSDLGRTEAFF.

This clone was observed a single time. V is TRBV5-4 and J is TRBJ2-3; 7 positions match TRBD1. This CDR3 has 15 residues. V gave up 0 bases and J gave up 3 bases; unmatched junction bases: 4. CDR1 and CDR2 from the germline V gene are SGHNT and YYREEE (reference sequence). The CDR3 DNA reads TGTGCCAGCAGCTTGGCGACAGGGCGGACAGATACGCAGTATTTT. Translated: CASSLATGRTDTQYF. The full variable domain, in which reference TRBV5-4 and TRBJ2-3 provide the parts outside the CDR3, is ETGVTQSPTHLIKTRGQQVTLRCSSQSGHNTVSWYQQALGQGPQFIFQYYREEENGRGNFPPRFSGLQFPNYSSELNVNALELDDSALYLCASSLATGRTDTQYFGPGTRLTVL.

The chain joins TRBV24-1 to TRBJ2-3; 9 positions agree with TRBD2. Germline CDR1 KGHDR, CDR2 SFDVKD. This CDR3 comprises 17 residues. V shed 3 bases and J 2 bases; nucleotides not matched to a gene: 8. This CDR3 is CATSDPGAGGNTDTQYF. CDR3 in DNA: TGTGCCACCAGTGATCCGGGAGCGGGGGGTAACACAGATACGCAGTATTTT.

The chain recombines TRBV2 with TRBJ1-5; the D is unclear. Germline CDR1 reads SNHLY; CDR2 reads FYNNEI. There are 13 residues in the CDR3. Trimming removed 7 bases from V and 4 bases from J, with 11 bases in between. The CDR3 coding sequence is TGTGCCAGCATGGAGACGATGAATCAGCCCCAGCATTTT. It codes for CASMETMNQPQHF. Drawing the rest from reference TRBV2 and TRBJ1-5, the complete variable domain is EPEVTQTPSHQVTQMGQEVILRCVPISNHLYFYWYRQILGQKVEFLVSFYNNEISEKSEIFDDQFSVERPDGSNFTLKIRSTKLEDSAMYFCASMETMNQPQHFGDGTRLSIL.